This T cell receptor (beta chain) was captured in a study of OX40 agonist ivuxolimab in advanced cancers. The assay was immunoSEQ multiplex PCR, and TCRdb's table has in-frame clones only and misses some. The sample includes 90,000 or so clones, under 95% of them seen just once. Study-level results: More expanded clones were seen, on average, in CD8+ T cells than in CD4+.

Note on this clone: Its antigen is not known.

V gave up 1 base and J gave up 6 bases, with 7 bases separating them. The length of the CDR3 is 12 residues. CDR1 and CDR2 (germline): SGHDT, YYEEEE. This specimen consisted of CD4+ or CD8+ T cells sorted from blood, obtained in a trial of the OX40 agonist ivuxolimab. The V and J genes are TRBV5-6 and TRBJ1-1; D is unclear. The source of this sequence is an adult with an advanced solid tumor such as melanoma, head and neck, liver or kidney cancer. DNA for the CDR3: TGTGCCAGCAGCTTGAACTTCGCTGAAGCTTTCTTT. Translated: CASSLNFAEAFF.